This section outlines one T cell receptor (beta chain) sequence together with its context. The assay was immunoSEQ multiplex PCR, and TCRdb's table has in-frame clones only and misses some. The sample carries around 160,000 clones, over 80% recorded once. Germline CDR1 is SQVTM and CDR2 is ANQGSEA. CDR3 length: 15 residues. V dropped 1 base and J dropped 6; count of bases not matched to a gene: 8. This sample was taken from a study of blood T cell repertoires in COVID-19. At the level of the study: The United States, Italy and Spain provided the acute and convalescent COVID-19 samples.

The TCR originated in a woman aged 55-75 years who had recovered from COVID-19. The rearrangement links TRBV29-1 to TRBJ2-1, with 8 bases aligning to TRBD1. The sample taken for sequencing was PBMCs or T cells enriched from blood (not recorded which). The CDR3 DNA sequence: TGCAGCGTTGAAGGGGTGACAGGGGTAGGCAATGAGCAGTTCTTC. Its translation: CSVEGVTGVGNEQFF.